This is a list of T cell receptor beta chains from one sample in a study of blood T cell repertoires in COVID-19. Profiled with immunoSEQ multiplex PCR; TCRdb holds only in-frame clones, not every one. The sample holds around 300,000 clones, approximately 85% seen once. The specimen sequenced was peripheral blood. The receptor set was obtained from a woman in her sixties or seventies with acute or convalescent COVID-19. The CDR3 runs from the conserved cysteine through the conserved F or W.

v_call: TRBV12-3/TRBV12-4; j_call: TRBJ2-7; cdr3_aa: CASSPGTSGVQYF
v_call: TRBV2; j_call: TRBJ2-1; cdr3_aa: CASSPAGTSGGPFF
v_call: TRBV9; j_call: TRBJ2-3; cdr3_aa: CASSVVAGGPDSTDTQYF
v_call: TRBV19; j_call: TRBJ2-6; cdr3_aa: CASSITGTSGANVLTF
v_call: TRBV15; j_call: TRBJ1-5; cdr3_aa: CATSLDGGSQPQHF
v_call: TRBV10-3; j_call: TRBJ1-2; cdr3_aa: CAISVGGGAQHYGYTF
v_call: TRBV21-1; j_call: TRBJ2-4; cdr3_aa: CASTLSGGIDGNIQYF
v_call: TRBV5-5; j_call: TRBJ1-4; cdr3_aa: CASSLRGQGSNEKLFF
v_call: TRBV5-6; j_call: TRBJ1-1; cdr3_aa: CASSLFARDTEAFF
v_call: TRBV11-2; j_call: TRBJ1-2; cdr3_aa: CASSPTLMNGGYTF
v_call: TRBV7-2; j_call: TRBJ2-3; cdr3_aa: CASSLASSRDTQYF
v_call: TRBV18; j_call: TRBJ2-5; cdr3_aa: CASSPGTGEKQTQYF
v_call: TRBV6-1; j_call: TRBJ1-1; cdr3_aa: CASSGGTEAFF
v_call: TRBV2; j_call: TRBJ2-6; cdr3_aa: CASSPGQTGANVLTF
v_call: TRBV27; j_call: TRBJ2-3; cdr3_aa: CASRSIQSGGGTDTQYF
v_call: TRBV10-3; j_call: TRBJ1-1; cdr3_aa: CAISLGTGGRKAFF
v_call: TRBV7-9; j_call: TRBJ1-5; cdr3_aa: CASSSGTGNQPQHF
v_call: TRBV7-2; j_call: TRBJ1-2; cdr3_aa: CASSSQGVHGGRGYTF
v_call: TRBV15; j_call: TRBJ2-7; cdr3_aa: CATSREGGAYEQYF
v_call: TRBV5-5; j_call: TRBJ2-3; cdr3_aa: CASSLAFLTSGDTQYF
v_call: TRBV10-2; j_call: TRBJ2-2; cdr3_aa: CASAWAGGRGGELFF
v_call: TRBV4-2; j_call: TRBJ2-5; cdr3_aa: CASSQDPSGGTGAQYF
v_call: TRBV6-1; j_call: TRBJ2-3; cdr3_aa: CASSEIGVYTQYF
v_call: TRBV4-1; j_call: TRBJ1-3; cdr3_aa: CASSQDPGSAIYF
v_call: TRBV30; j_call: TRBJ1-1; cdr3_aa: CAWSSQVNTEAFF
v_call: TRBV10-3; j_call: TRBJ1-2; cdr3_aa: CAISDLEQAVEGYTF
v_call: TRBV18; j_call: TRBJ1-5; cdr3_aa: CASSPGTRTSNQPQHF
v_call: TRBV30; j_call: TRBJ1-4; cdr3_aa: CAWSKQFNEKLFF
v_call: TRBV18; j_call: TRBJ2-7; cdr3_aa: CASSPPARGDEQYF
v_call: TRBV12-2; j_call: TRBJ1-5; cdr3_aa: CASRLEGGGGPNQPQHF
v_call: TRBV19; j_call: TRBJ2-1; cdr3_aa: CASSIIRGSYNEQFF
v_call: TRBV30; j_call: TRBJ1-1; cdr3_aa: CARTGARVTEAFF
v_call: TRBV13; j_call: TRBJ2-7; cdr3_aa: CASSSMPNRGLNYEQYF
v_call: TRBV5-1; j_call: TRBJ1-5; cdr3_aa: CASSLVVRGTSNQPQHF
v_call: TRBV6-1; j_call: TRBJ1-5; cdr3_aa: CASSESRLLGNQPQHF
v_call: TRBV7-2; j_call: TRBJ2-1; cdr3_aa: CASRPTSGDYNEQFF
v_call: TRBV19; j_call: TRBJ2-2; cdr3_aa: CASRTPDRRGGGELFF
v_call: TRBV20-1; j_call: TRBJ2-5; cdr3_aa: CSAEGQETQYF
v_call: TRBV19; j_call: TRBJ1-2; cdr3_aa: CASRIDRANYGYTF
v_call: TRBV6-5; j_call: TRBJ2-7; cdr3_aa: CASEGGFTYEQYF
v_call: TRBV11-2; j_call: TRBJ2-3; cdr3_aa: CASSLGSSSTDTQYF
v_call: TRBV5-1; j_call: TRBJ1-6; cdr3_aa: CASSLDGQGDRTLHF
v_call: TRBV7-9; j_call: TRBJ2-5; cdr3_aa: CASSLALQGRETQYF
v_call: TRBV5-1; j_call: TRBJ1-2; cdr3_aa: CASSLAGIGGYTF
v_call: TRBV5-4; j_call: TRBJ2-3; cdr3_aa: CASSLARLAGGTDTQYF
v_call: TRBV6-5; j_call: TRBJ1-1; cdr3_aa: CASTPGVRTEAFF
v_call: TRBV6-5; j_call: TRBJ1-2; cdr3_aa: CASSKVNRVNYGYTF
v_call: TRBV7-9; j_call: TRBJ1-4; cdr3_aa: CASRPSGGGNEKLFF
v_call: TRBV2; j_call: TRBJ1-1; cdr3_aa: CASGTGKGTEAFF
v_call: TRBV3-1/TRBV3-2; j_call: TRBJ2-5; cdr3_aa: CASSRSGAQETQYF
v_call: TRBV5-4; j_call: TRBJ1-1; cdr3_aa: CASSPRGGARGLNTEAFF
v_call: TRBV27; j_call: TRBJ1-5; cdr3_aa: CASSPWGQDGNQPQHF
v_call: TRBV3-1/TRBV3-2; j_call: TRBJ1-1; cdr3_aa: CASSQGDRGLINTEAFF
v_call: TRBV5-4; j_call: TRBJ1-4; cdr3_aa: CASSGTGGDEKLFF
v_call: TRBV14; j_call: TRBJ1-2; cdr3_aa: CASSPIPGQGYGYTF
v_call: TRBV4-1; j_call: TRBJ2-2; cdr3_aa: CASSNSVIPGLVVSNTGELFF
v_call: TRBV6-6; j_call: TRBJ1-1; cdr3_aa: CASTQQGNTEAFF